This entry is about one T cell receptor (beta chain). The target antigen is unknown. Use of 60 Vbeta and 13 Jbeta primers characterized the PCR. The table came from immunoSEQ multiplex PCR; TCRdb's copy has only in-frame clones and leaves some out. The table for this sample gives around 34,000 clones. The data stem from a study of cytomegalovirus exposure and HLA in healthy donors. Overall study findings and caveats: Sequence variants that were highly shared formed a cluster that was likely a sequencing artifact. No immune exposure information besides CMV serostatus was available.

After removal of 1 base from V and 4 bases from J, the junction contained 4 bases not matched to a gene. Germline V gives CDR1 SGHRS, CDR2 YFSETQ. The CDR3 covers 15 residues. The source material was PBMCs. V usage is TRBV5-1 and J usage is TRBJ2-1; TRBD2 matches at 8 bases. The receptor comes from a woman in her 40s in good health and CMV-seropositive. DNA of the CDR3: TGCGCCAGCAGCTTGAGGTCGGGAGGGTACAATGAGCAGTTCTTC. It encodes CASSLRSGGYNEQFF.